Following are 26 T cell receptor beta chains from one sample sequenced in a study of immune evolution from preneoplasia to lung adenocarcinoma. TCRdb keeps only in-frame clones here, not all; method: immunoSEQ multiplex PCR. The table has approximately 9,500 clones, nearly 90% seen once. Sequenced: FFPE invasive lung adenocarcinoma tissue. The receptor source for this set is a person between 70 and 80 years old with invasive lung adenocarcinoma.

This clone was picked up one time. V and J are TRBV11-3 and TRBJ1-1, with D possibly matching TRBD1 (5 bases). This CDR3 region has 14 residues. V was cut by 1 base and J by 2 bases, with 8 bases left in between. CDR1 and CDR2 (germline): SGHNT, YENEEA. The CDR3 loop reads CASSLGGGNTEAFF. The CDR3 DNA reads TGTGCCAGCAGCTTAGGGGGGGGAAACACTGAAGCTTTCTTT. The whole variable domain, remainder taken from reference TRBV11-3 and TRBJ1-1, is EAGVVQSPRYKIIEKKQPVAFWCNPISGHNTLYWYLQNLGQGPELLIRYENEEAVDDSQLPKDRFSAERLKGVDSTLKIQPAELGDSAVYLCASSLGGGNTEAFFGQGTRLTVV.

The CDR3 DNA is TGCGCCAGCAGTCAATCCCCCAGCCATAGCAATCAGCCCCAGCATTTT. It yields the protein CASSQSPSHSNQPQHF. The J gene is TRBJ1-5, the V gene TRBV23-1, with D uncertain. TRBV23-1 is reported as an ORF; its role is uncertain. V was pared by 0 bases and J by 0 bases, with 9 bases between. CDR3 length: 16 amino acids.

The V and J genes are TRBV6-1 and TRBJ1-5; D might be TRBD1 (5 bases). The CDR3 spans 16 residues. V dropped 1 base and J dropped 6 bases, with 16 bases sitting between them. Per the germline V gene, CDR1 is MNHNS and CDR2 is SASEGT. The CDR3 sequence: CASSEGAGRWGQPQHF. In nucleotides, the CDR3 is TGTGCCAGCAGTGAAGGGGCGGGACGGTGGGGTCAGCCCCAGCATTTT.

This clone is a singleton in its sample. The chain links TRBV6-5 to TRBJ2-3; 7 nucleotides align to TRBD1. Germline V gene data show CDR1 as MNHEY and CDR2 as SVGAGI. The CDR3 is made up of 12 amino acids. The V segment lost 6 bases and the J segment 4 bases; nucleotides outside the gene matches: 1. The CDR3, as DNA: TGTGCCAGCAGGACAGGGTCAGATACGCAGTATTTT. This gives the protein CASRTGSDTQYF.

As DNA, the CDR3 is TGCGCCAGCAGCTGGAGCCCCCAGGGCCCCGCGAACACCGGGGAGCTGTTTTTT. Amino acid sequence: CASSWSPQGPANTGELFF. This chain uses TRBV5-1 with TRBJ2-2; perhaps TRBD1 as D (5 bases). Trimming left V 3 bases short and J 0 bases short, with 18 bases between. CDR3 length: 18 amino acids. In germline, CDR1 is SGHRS, CDR2 YFSETQ.

V gene TRBV29-1 combines with J gene TRBJ1-1, with TRBD1 matching over 7 bases. Germline V gene sequence: CDR1 SQVTM, CDR2 ANQGSEA. CDR3 length: 13 residues. V lost 6 bases to trimming and J lost 7 bases; unmatched junction nucleotides: 11. CDR3 region: CSVVGAGGGEAFF. In DNA, the CDR3 is TGCAGCGTCGTGGGGGCAGGGGGGGGTGAAGCTTTCTTT. The full variable domain, its missing parts supplied by reference TRBV29-1 and TRBJ1-1, is SAVISQKPSRDICQRGTSLTIQCQVDSQVTMMFWYRQQPGQSLTLIATANQGSEATYESGFVIDKFPISRPNLTFSTLTVSNMSPEDSSIYLCSVVGAGGGEAFFGQGTRLTVV.

The rearrangement uses TRBV11-3 and TRBJ2-1; D remains unclear. V dropped 5 bases and J dropped 7 bases, with 9 bases sitting between them. Germline CDR1 and CDR2: SGHNT and YENEEA. CDR3 length: 12 amino acids. The CDR3 spells CASSRSKNEQFF. CDR3 sequence (DNA): TGTGCCAGCAGCCGGTCAAAAAATGAGCAGTTCTTC.

This sequence joins TRBV6-6 and TRBJ1-1; D ambiguous. The V and J ends lost 2 bases and 7 bases respectively, with 11 bases between them. Germline V gene data show CDR1 as MNHNY and CDR2 as SVGAGI (reference sequence). There are 13 residues in the CDR3. CDR3 region: CASSYRAEFEAFF. Here the CDR3 DNA reads TGTGCCAGCAGTTACAGGGCGGAGTTTGAAGCTTTCTTT.

This clone has just a few counts. The rearrangement links TRBV10-3 to TRBJ1-2, with 10 bases that match TRBD1. The CDR3 length is 13 residues. Germline V gene sequence: CDR1 ENHRY, CDR2 SYGVKD. V shed 6 bases, J shed 3 bases, and the junction held 1 base outside the gene matches. DNA of the CDR3: TGTGCCATCAGGACAGGGGGCGACTATGGCTACACCTTC. Translated: CAIRTGGDYGYTF.

The CDR3 here is CASSPSRGLNQPQHF. The DNA of the CDR3 is TGTGCCAGCAGCCCTAGCAGGGGGCTAAATCAGCCCCAGCATTTT. V and J are TRBV28 and TRBJ1-5; TRBD1 matches at 8 bases. The CDR3 contains 15 residues. V lost 6 bases and J lost 4; bases outside the gene matches: 8. Germline CDR1 MDHEN, CDR2 SYDVKM.

V usage is TRBV9 and J usage is TRBJ2-2; D is unresolved. The germline V gene encodes CDR1 SGDLS and CDR2 YYNGEE. The CDR3 is made up of 15 amino acids. Between the trimmed V and J ends, which lost 0 bases and 2 bases, there was a span of 8 bases. CDR3 loop: CASSVGQINTGELFF. The DNA of the CDR3 is TGTGCCAGCAGCGTAGGGCAGATTAACACCGGGGAGCTGTTTTTT.

The J gene is TRBJ2-7, the V gene TRBV7-8; 7 nucleotides line up with TRBD2. Looked up from germline, CDR1 is SGHVS and CDR2 is FQNEAQ. After removal of 5 bases from V and 0 bases from J, the junction contained 4 bases not matched to a gene. The CDR3 is made up of 14 amino acids. The CDR3 here is CASSLRESSYEQYF. The DNA of the CDR3 is TGTGCCAGCAGCCTGCGGGAGAGCTCCTACGAGCAGTACTTC.

V usage is TRBV7-9 and J usage is TRBJ1-2; D call uncertain. CDR3 size: 15 residues. V was trimmed by 1 base and J by 0 bases, leaving 9 bases between them. Germline lookup yields CDR1 SEHNR and CDR2 FQNEAQ (reference sequence). The CDR3: CASSLGASPNYGYTF. The CDR3 nucleotides are TGTGCCAGCAGCTTAGGGGCATCCCCTAACTATGGCTACACCTTC.

The V and J genes are TRBV29-1 and TRBJ2-1, with D unclear. Trimming removed 7 bases at V and 6 bases at J, with 16 bases between. The germline gives CDR1 SQVTM, CDR2 ANQGSEA. The length of the CDR3 is 13 residues. CDR3 amino acids: CSGSPLRANEQFF. The CDR3, as DNA: TGCAGCGGGTCCCCCCTCCGGGCCAATGAGCAGTTCTTC.

The gene calls are TRBV29-1 and TRBJ2-7, with 9 bases identical to TRBD2. J gave up 4 bases and V 5 bases, and 6 bases lay outside the gene matches. Germline CDR1 is SQVTM and CDR2 is ANQGSEA. The CDR3 spans 13 residues. Here the CDR3 reads CSVRLAGHYEQYF. As DNA, the CDR3 is TGCAGCGTTCGGCTAGCGGGACATTACGAGCAGTACTTC.

Remarks on this clone: The junction departs from the called germline gene at one end, perhaps through a read error. The chain has TRBV4-1 and TRBJ1-2; D is unclear. Germline V CDR1 and CDR2: MGHRA, YSYEKL. The CDR3 is made up of 16 amino acids. This chain's CDR3 is CASSQDGQLPNYGYTF. The DNA for the CDR3 is TGCGCCAGCAGCCAAGATGGGCAGCTACCTAACTATGGCTATACCTTC.

The rearrangement links TRBV6-6 to TRBJ1-3; D not resolved. The ends were cut back, 7 bases at V and 0 bases at J, with 10 bases in the middle. Germline V gene data show CDR1 as MNHNY and CDR2 as SVGAGI (reference sequence). The CDR3 is 14 residues long. The CDR3 reads CASIQEGSGNTIYF. The CDR3 bases are TGTGCCAGCATCCAGGAGGGCTCTGGAAACACCATATATTTT.

This clone was seen a few times. The gene calls are TRBV5-1 and TRBJ2-6; no clear D gene. The CDR3 length is 13 residues. Germline V gene lookup returns CDR1 SGHRS and CDR2 YFSETQ. V dropped 4 bases and J dropped 3 bases, with 5 bases sitting between them. The CDR3 region is CASSALGANVLTF. DNA of the CDR3: TGCGCCAGCAGCGCTCTTGGGGCCAACGTCCTGACTTTC.

The rearrangement uses TRBV4-1 and TRBJ2-2; 13 bases agree with TRBD2. The length of the CDR3 is 20 residues. The V segment lost 0 bases and the J segment 4 bases; nucleotides outside the gene matches: 11. In germline, CDR1 is MGHRA, CDR2 YSYEKL. The CDR3: CASSQEIVIGLAGVTGELFF. DNA of the CDR3: TGCGCCAGCAGCCAAGAGATAGTTATTGGACTAGCGGGGGTCACCGGGGAGCTGTTTTTT.

The chain links TRBV28 to TRBJ2-2, with TRBD2 matching 8 bases. V shed 5 bases, J shed 5 bases, and the junction held 4 bases outside the gene matches. The CDR3 has 14 amino acids. Germline V gene sequence: CDR1 MDHEN, CDR2 SYDVKM. The CDR3 sequence: CASSSGGVTGELFF. CDR3 in DNA: TGTGCCAGCAGTAGCGGGGGAGTGACCGGGGAGCTGTTTTTT.

This chain links TRBV9 with TRBJ2-3; D is undetermined. The germline gives CDR1 SGDLS, CDR2 YYNGEE. This CDR3 has 14 amino acids. V shed 2 bases and J shed 3 bases, with 10 bases lying between them. The CDR3 DNA is TGTGCCAGCAGCGTTGGGTGGGGTACAGATACGCAGTATTTT. It specifies CASSVGWGTDTQYF.

This chain connects TRBV18 to TRBJ2-6, with TRBD1 identical over 7 bases. The length of the CDR3 is 15 residues. Germline CDR1 and CDR2: KGHSH and LQKENI. V lost 3 bases and J lost 2; bases outside the gene matches: 1. CDR3 nucleotide sequence: TGTGCCAGCTCACCCGGGACAGCTGGGGCCAACGTCCTGACTTTC. Translated, it gives CASSPGTAGANVLTF.

The chain carries TRBV30 and TRBJ2-7, with 12 bases identical to TRBD1. V dropped 1 base and J dropped 1; count of bases not matched to a gene: 11. The germline V gene encodes CDR1 GTSNPN and CDR2 SVGIG (reference sequence). This CDR3 contains 18 residues. The chain's CDR3 is CAWSGRGTGGFGSYEQYF. The DNA for the CDR3 is TGTGCCTGGAGTGGACGCGGGACAGGGGGCTTCGGGTCCTACGAGCAGTACTTC.

This clone was seen only once. This rearrangement joins TRBV6-1 to TRBJ2-7, with D unresolved. The CDR3 runs to 14 residues. V lost 6 bases and J lost 5, with 17 bases in between. Germline loops: CDR1 MNHNS, CDR2 SASEGT. In DNA, the CDR3 is TGTGCCAGCAGCGCGACCCCCAGTTCGAACGAGCAGTACTTC. Translated, it gives CASSATPSSNEQYF.

This clone was seen a single time. This chain connects TRBV28 to TRBJ2-7, with D tentatively TRBD1 (7 bases). The germline CDR1 and CDR2 sequences are MDHEN and SYDVKM. Trimming shortened V by 6 bases and J by 5 bases, and 14 bases separated the two germline ends. CDR3 length: 13 amino acids. CDR3 region: CASRRGGQDEQYF. CDR3 coding DNA: TGTGCCAGCAGGAGGGGAGGACAGGACGAGCAGTACTTC.

V and J are TRBV30 and TRBJ2-2, with D possibly matching TRBD1 (6 bases). The CDR3 consists of 12 residues. Germline V gene data show CDR1 as GTSNPN and CDR2 as SVGIG (reference sequence). V shed 4 bases and J shed 7 bases, with 10 bases lying between them. CDR3 DNA: TGTGCCTGGACCCACAGGGTCGGGGAGCTGTTTTTT. Its translation is CAWTHRVGELFF.